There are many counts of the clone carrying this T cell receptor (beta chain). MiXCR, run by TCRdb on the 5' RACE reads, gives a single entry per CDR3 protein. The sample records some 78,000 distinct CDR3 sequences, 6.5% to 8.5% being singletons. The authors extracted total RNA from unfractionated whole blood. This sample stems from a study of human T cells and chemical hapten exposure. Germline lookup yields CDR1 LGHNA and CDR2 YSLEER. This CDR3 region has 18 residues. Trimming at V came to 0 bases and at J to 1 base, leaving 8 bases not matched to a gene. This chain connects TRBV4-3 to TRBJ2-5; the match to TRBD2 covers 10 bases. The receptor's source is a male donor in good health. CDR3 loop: CASSQDGGSSGGQETQYF. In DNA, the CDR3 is TGCGCCAGCAGCCAAGATGGTGGATCTAGCGGGGGCCAAGAGACCCAGTACTTC.